This paragraph reports one T cell receptor beta chain. Per the germline V gene, CDR1 is LNHDA and CDR2 is SQIVND (reference sequence). This CDR3 contains 14 residues. V was pared by 7 bases and J by 7 bases, with 9 bases of the junction left unmatched. Using immunoSEQ multiplex PCR, the repertoire was profiled, and TCRdb retains in-frame clones only, with some absent. The data contain around 40,000 clones, about 92% of them singletons. The record originates from a study of T cell changes during pregnancy in multiple sclerosis. The chain is built from TRBV19 and TRBJ2-7, with TRBD1 identical over 11 bases. This receptor was obtained from a female donor with multiple sclerosis, enrolled in a pregnancy study. The sample here was CD8+ T cells from peripheral blood mononuclear cells, taken in the third trimester of pregnancy. In DNA form, the CDR3 reads TGTGCCAGTACTACAACCGGGACAGGGGGAGAGCAGTACTTC. Translated: CASTTTGTGGEQYF.